The rows below give T cell receptor beta chains drawn from one sample of a study of T cells expressing NK-cell markers. TCRdb derives one entry per CDR3 protein from the 5' RACE reads, leaving out DNA. This repertoire includes approximately 550,000 distinct CDR3 sequences. Input material: blood T cells: a sorted CD56 or NKG2C T cell subset, CD4+ or CD8+ T cells, or bulk PBMC T cells (not recorded which). Receptors were obtained from a man aged 18-30 years in good health. Both conserved end residues are part of each CDR3.

V gene	J gene	CDR3 protein
TRBV7-3	TRBJ2-2	CASSDGRTGELFF
TRBV12-3/TRBV12-4	TRBJ2-5	CASSQPTGIQETQYF
TRBV30	TRBJ2-3	CAWGAYGTSTDTQYF
TRBV10-2	TRBJ2-1	CAIEGTSGYNEQFF
TRBV7-9	TRBJ1-2	CASSLSQGDNYGYTF
TRBV12-3/TRBV12-4	TRBJ1-4	CASSQGASLTTNEKLFF
TRBV6-2/TRBV6-3	TRBJ2-1	CASSYSAGLAGVGQFF
TRBV5-6	TRBJ2-1	CASSLRPRSEQFF
TRBV4-3	TRBJ2-1	CASSPRGTGNEQFF
TRBV12-3/TRBV12-4	TRBJ2-7	CASSLGQGHNYEQYF
TRBV20-1	TRBJ1-2	CSAWRRGKDYGYTF
TRBV12-3/TRBV12-4	TRBJ2-5	CASTTGPYEEETQYF
TRBV7-8	TRBJ2-1	CASKLGTANNEQFF
TRBV6-5	TRBJ2-1	CASISPGGEQFF
TRBV29-1	TRBJ1-1	CSVEDPDGTMNTEAFF
TRBV12-3/TRBV12-4	TRBJ2-7	CASSKWRGLGGSSYEQYF
TRBV4-3	TRBJ2-1	CASSQVSVGSGNEQFF
TRBV20-1	TRBJ2-4	CSATWNREVRDIQYF
TRBV12-3/TRBV12-4	TRBJ2-7	CASMRESKYEQYF
TRBV5-1	TRBJ2-3	CASTLWGGTDTQYF
TRBV11-2	TRBJ2-1	CASSPPAAAYNEQFF
TRBV29-1	TRBJ1-1	CSVEREGGAFF
TRBV6-2/TRBV6-3	TRBJ2-1	CASSYTSSPSYNEQFF
TRBV7-2	TRBJ2-4	CASSRIHSGGGDIQYF
TRBV5-1	TRBJ2-2	CASSFSAGSAGELFF
TRBV7-7	TRBJ2-5	CASSPDREGETQYF
TRBV12-3/TRBV12-4	TRBJ1-6	CASSFDGNSPLHF
TRBV7-2	TRBJ2-7	CASSLALRLAGGGEQYF
TRBV12-5	TRBJ1-1	CASGTGVGAEAFF
TRBV20-1	TRBJ2-5	CSGLRQVLQETQYF
TRBV29-1	TRBJ2-2	CSVKFTSPNTGELFF
TRBV30	TRBJ2-5	CAWDIGQGETQYF
TRBV20-1	TRBJ2-3	CSASYGGSTDTQYF
TRBV12-3/TRBV12-4	TRBJ2-2	CASCGTSVAGELFF
TRBV7-8	TRBJ2-1	CASSPTVASGRRNEQFF
TRBV12-5	TRBJ2-1	CASGSGAGLAVEQFF
TRBV12-3/TRBV12-4	TRBJ2-1	CASSLSSGGREWEQFF
TRBV29-1	TRBJ2-2	CSVGGIRTGELFF
TRBV5-1	TRBJ2-1	CASSLALAAISDEQFF
TRBV6-6	TRBJ2-2	CASSYRAAGELFF
TRBV6-5	TRBJ2-1	CASSYHGTGNNEQFF
TRBV5-1	TRBJ2-1	CASSQASSRSYNEQFF
TRBV4-3	TRBJ1-4	CASSQDDREGEKLFF
TRBV3-1	TRBJ2-2	CASSQDPLPPNTGELFF
TRBV28	TRBJ2-1	CASSSSGTGGYNEQFF
TRBV5-1	TRBJ2-2	CASSATGAGGTGELFF
TRBV7-2	TRBJ2-1	CASSFLTGVENEQFF
TRBV12-3/TRBV12-4	TRBJ1-6	CASTQGEVGNSPLHF
TRBV5-5	TRBJ2-2	CASSAGTSGALELFF
TRBV29-1	TRBJ1-1	CSATGTRAEAFF
TRBV10-3	TRBJ2-7	CAISEVGSGEQYF
TRBV29-1	TRBJ2-7	CSVGGTDRGTSYEQYF
TRBV12-3/TRBV12-4	TRBJ2-2	CASSLLGWYDTGELFF
TRBV10-2	TRBJ2-7	CASSSSFYEQYF
TRBV20-1	TRBJ2-3	CSASNLVAGVDTQYF
TRBV30	TRBJ2-3	CAWSAGLDSTDTQYF
TRBV6-5	TRBJ2-5	CASSYSSGAQETQYF
TRBV7-6	TRBJ2-3	CASSLGAGTTSDTQYF
TRBV12-2	TRBJ2-1	CASRFPLNNEQFF
TRBV4-3	TRBJ2-3	CASSQVARPSTDTQYF